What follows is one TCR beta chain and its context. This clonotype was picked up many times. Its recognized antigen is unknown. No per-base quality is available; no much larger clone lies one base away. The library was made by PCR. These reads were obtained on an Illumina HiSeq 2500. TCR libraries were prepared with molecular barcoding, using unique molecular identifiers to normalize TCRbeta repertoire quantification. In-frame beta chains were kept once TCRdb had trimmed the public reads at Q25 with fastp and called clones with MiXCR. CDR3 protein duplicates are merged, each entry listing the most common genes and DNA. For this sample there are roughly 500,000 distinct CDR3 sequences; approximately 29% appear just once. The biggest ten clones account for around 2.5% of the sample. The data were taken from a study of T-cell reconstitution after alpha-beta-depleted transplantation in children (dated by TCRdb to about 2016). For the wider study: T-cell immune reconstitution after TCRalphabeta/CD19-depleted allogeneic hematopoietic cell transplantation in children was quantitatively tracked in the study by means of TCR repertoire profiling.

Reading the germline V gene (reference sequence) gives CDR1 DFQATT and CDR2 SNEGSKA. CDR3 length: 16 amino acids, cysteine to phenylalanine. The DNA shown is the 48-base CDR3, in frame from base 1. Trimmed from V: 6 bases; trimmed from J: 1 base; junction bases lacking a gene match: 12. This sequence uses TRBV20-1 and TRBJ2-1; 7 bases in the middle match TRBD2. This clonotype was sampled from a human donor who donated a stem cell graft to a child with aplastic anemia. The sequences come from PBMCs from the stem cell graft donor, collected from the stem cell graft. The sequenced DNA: TGCAGTGCCGACCCAGATCTAGCGGAATCCTACAATGAGCAGTTCTTC. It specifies CSADPDLAESYNEQFF.